Shown below are 8 T cell receptor beta chains from a single sample sequenced in a study of vaccination and CD4 T cells after COVID-19. With the Oncomine TCR Beta short-read assay, DNA from cultured CD4+ T cells was sequenced. TCRdb reanalysed the PCR reads using MiXCR and keeps one entry per CDR3 protein. This sample has approximately 14,000 distinct CDR3 sequences, with 65% to 80% found just once. The antigens these receptors bind are not known. Treatment indicated: approximately 9-day PBMC culture with coronavirus spike peptide pools or control peptides (ViraFEST assay). The sample taken for sequencing was CD4+ T cells from blood, cultured in vitro. Every receptor here comes from a human donor who had recovered from COVID-19.

Here the CDR3 DNA reads TGTGCCAGCAGTTTCCTCCTTCAGGTGGCTTGGGCAGGGGGGAACACTGAAGCTTTCTTT. Translated: CASSFLLQVAWAGGNTEAFF. The chain joins TRBV28 to TRBJ1-1; 7 bases line up with TRBD1. V trimming: 3 bases; J trimming: 1 base; junction bases outside the gene matches: 20. Germline values: CDR1 MDHEN, CDR2 SYDVKM. This CDR3 is 20 amino acids long.

The rearrangement joins TRBV20-1 to TRBJ2-1, with D uncertain. Germline CDR1 is DFQATT and CDR2 is SNEGSKA (reference sequence). The CDR3 length is 11 residues. The CDR3 nucleotides are TGCAGGGGGATAACCACCGATGAGCAGTTCTTC. This encodes CRGITTDEQFF.

V is TRBV5-4 and J is TRBJ1-6, with TRBD1 as a possible D gene (6 bases). This CDR3 comprises 15 residues. CDR1 SGHNT and CDR2 YYREEE come from the germline V gene (reference sequence). V was pared by 4 bases and J by 2 bases, with 10 bases between. CDR3 DNA sequence: TGTGCCAGCAGCCCGACAGGAACCTATAATTCACCCCTCCACTTT. Its translation is CASSPTGTYNSPLHF.

The DNA for the CDR3 is TGCGCCAGCAGCCAAGATTGGGAAAACACTGAAGCTTTCTTT. It is translated as CASSQDWENTEAFF. The rearrangement links TRBV4-3 to TRBJ1-1; D not certain. V lost 0 bases, J lost 2 bases, and 7 bases lay in between. The CDR3 has 14 residues. Germline V gene sequence: CDR1 LGHNA, CDR2 YSLEER.

The chain uses TRBV7-2 and TRBJ1-5; D uncertain. Germline loops: CDR1 SGHTA, CDR2 FQGNSA. This CDR3 region has 16 residues. Trimming cost V 2 bases and J 0 bases, with 11 bases left between them. The CDR3 spells CASSLSPDHSNQPQHF. CDR3 bases: TGTGCCAGCAGCTTATCTCCAGACCATAGCAATCAGCCCCAGCATTTT.

The chain employs TRBV25-1 and TRBJ2-3; D gene ambiguous. Trimming removed 4 bases from V and 4 bases from J, with 12 bases in between. Germline V CDR1 and CDR2: MGHDK, SYGVNS. CDR3 length equals 14 residues. The CDR3 DNA sequence: TGTGCCAGCAGTGGACCCCTCGGAGCAGATACGCAGTATTTT. Its protein product is CASSGPLGADTQYF.

The rearrangement joins TRBV2 to TRBJ2-5, with a tentative D call TRBD1 (6 bases). Germline CDR1 is SNHLY and CDR2 is FYNNEI. The CDR3 is 14 residues long. V lost 7 bases to trimming and J lost 0 bases, with 12 bases between them. The CDR3 is CASIRTVYQETQYF. Written as DNA, the CDR3 is TGTGCCAGCATCCGGACAGTTTACCAAGAGACCCAGTACTTC.

The chain combines TRBV7-3 with TRBJ2-3, with D possibly being TRBD2 (7 bases). The CDR3 spans 15 residues. Germline loops: CDR1 SGHTA, CDR2 FQGTGA. The V gene lost 1 base and the J gene lost 4 bases, with 12 bases spanning the gap. CDR3 DNA sequence: TGTGCCAGCAGCTTAATTGGAGGGGGGGCAGATACGCAGTATTTT. Translated: CASSLIGGGADTQYF.